This TCR beta chain is drawn from a study of T cell repertoires in cytomegalovirus infection. Note on this clonotype: Its antigen is undetermined. This could be a read error, since a much larger clone is one nucleotide away.

MiXCR was run by TCRdb on the reads, yielding one entry per CDR3 protein. The sample has tens of thousands of distinct CDR3 sequences, roughly 40% seen once. Study results and limitations: Clonotype analysis showed dominance of the ex vivo response by HLA-C-restricted CMV-specific TCR beta clonotypes.

Sequenced material: CD8+ T cells from cultured PBMCs, taken from culture after CMV antigen stimulation. The sequence was obtained from a human donor in good health (CMV status not recorded). Some clones in this sample may be carry-over from other donors' samples.

The CDR3 bases are TGTGTCAGCAGCTTAGAGTACTACGAGCAGTACTTC. This codes for CVSSLEYYEQYF. The chain has TRBV7-2 and TRBJ2-7, with D uncertain. The CDR3 length is 12 residues. Germline lookup yields CDR1 SGHTA and CDR2 FQGNSA.